This TCR beta chain was obtained from a study of blood T cells in healthy people across ages. Study-level information: About one barcoded TCR beta cDNA was captured per two T cells. Broader study findings: Possibly confounding the expanded clonotype changes was the fact that donor CMV status was unknown.

This clonotype appeared a few times. Its cognate antigen is unknown. V gave up 7 bases and J gave up 4 bases, with 13 bases separating them. This CDR3 spans 13 amino acids. CDR1 is MDHEN and CDR2 is SYDVKM in the germline V gene. Donors each provided ten milliliters of peripheral blood. For the second PCR, which ran for roughly 6 to 12 cycles, a sample-barcoded 5' primer and a J-beta primer mix were used. Every sample returned 2.5 million or more CDR3-containing paired-end reads. TCRdb used MiXCR to reprocess the 5' RACE reads, holding one entry per CDR3 protein. The sample lists over 1,200,000 distinct CDR3 sequences, roughly 64% occurring once.

Sequencing input: blood. The rearrangement uses TRBV28 and TRBJ1-2, with D perhaps TRBD1 (6 bases). The sequence derives from a man aged 18 to 35 in good health. CDR3 in amino acids: CASTPGAGYGYTF. The DNA for the CDR3 is TGTGCCAGCACCCCAGGGGCTGGCTATGGCTACACCTTC.